This T cell receptor (beta chain) was captured in a study of CXCR3-negative and CXCR3-positive naive CD8 T cells. Findings and limits, study-wide: Hydrophobicity was higher for TRB CDR3s found in CXCR3-positive naive cells than in CXCR3-negative naive cells. Memory cells showed distinct TRBV-TRBJ patterns, while the two naive subsets matched.

In preparing the TRB cDNA libraries, 5' RACE with UMI labels was used. TCRdb reprocessed the 5' RACE reads and reports one entry per CDR3 protein, with no DNA. The sample has tens of thousands of distinct CDR3 sequences. CDR1 is SGHVS, CDR2 FNYEAQ, per germline. The CDR3 length is 15 residues. With respect to this clonotype: Antigen specificity is unknown.

The sequence came from a human donor in good health. Some clones in this sample may be carry-over from other donors' samples. The chain is built from TRBV7-6 and TRBJ2-7; as DNA is missing, the TRBD2 call by TCRdb cannot be tested. The sample was naive CXCR3+ CD8+ T cells from blood. Subset described: CD45RO-CCR7+CD27+CD95- naive CD8+ T cells expressing CXCR3 (TNR3+). The CDR3 sequence: CASSPGVAGSYEQYF. The full variable domain, its missing parts supplied by reference TRBV7-6 and TRBJ2-7, is GAGVSQSPRYKVTKRGQDVALRCDPISGHVSLYWYRQALGQGPEFLTYFNYEAQQDKSGLPNDRFSAERPEGSISTLTIQRTEQRDSAMYRCASSPGVAGSYEQYFGPGTRLTVT.